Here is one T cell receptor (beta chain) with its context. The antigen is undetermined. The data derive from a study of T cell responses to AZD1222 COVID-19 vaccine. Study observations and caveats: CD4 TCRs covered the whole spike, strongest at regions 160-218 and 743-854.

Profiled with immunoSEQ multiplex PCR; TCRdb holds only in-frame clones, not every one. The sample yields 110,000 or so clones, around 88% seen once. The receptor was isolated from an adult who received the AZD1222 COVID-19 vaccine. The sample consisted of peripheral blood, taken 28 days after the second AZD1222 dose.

CDR3 DNA sequence: TGTGCCAGCAAATTACAGGCCCTCTCCTACGAGCAGTACTTC. Its protein product is CASKLQALSYEQYF. The chain joins TRBV6-5 to TRBJ2-7; perhaps TRBD1 as D (5 bases). Germline V gene lookup returns CDR1 MNHEY and CDR2 SVGAGI. The germline V and J ends were trimmed by 7 bases and 0 bases, with 13 bases remaining between them. The CDR3 spans 14 residues.